This T cell receptor beta chain comes out of a study of cytomegalovirus exposure and HLA in healthy donors. Study-wide results and limits: Associated with cytomegalovirus, according to the listing, were approximately 160 TCR beta chains.

The PCR made use of 60 Vbeta and 13 Jbeta primers. Assay used: immunoSEQ multiplex PCR; TCRdb lists only in-frame clones, some missing. The sample carries 150,000 to 180,000 clones, approximately 74% recorded once. The CDR3 runs 17 residues. Regarding this clone: Its antigen remains unknown.

The genes are TRBV21-1 and TRBJ1-2. TRBV21-1 is reported as a pseudogene. Sequencing was done on a sample of PBMCs. This TCR was recovered from a man aged 18 to 30 in good health and CMV-seronegative. CDR3 region: CASSNEEGRGKNYGYTF. Here the CDR3 DNA reads TGTGCCAGCAGCAACGAAGAGGGGAGGGGGAAGAACTATGGCTACACCTTC.